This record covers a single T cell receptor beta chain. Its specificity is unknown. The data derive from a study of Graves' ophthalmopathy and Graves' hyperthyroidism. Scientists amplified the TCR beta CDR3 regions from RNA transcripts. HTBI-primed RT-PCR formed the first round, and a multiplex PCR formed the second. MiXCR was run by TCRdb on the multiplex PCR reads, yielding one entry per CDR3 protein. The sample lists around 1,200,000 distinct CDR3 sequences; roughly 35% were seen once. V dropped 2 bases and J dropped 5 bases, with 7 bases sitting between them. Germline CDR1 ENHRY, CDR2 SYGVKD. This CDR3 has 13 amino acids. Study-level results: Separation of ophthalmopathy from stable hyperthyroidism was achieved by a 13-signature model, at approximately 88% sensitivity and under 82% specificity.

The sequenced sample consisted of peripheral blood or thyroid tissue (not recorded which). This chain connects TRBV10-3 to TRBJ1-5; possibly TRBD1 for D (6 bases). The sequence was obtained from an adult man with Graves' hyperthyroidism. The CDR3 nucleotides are TGTGCCATCAGTGAGGGGGGCTATCAGCCCCAGCATTTT. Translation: CAISEGGYQPQHF.